The entry that follows covers one T cell receptor (beta chain) sequence. This sample was included in a study of shared clonotypes between healthy human individuals. Measured with immunoSEQ multiplex PCR; TCRdb has only the in-frame clones, and not every one. Among about 2.3 million clones listed, just under 95% were seen once. V shed 3 bases and J shed 2 bases, with 4 bases lying between them. CDR1 MDHEN and CDR2 SYDVKM come from the germline V gene. This CDR3 comprises 12 residues. Sequencing was carried out using naive CD4+ T cells from PBMCs. Specified subset: CD45RA+ positively selected. The sequence derives from a man aged 18 to 29 in good health. Some clones in this sample may be carry-over from other donors' samples. V gene TRBV28 combines with J gene TRBJ1-1, with unresolved D. CDR3 protein: CASSFDNTEAFF. Here the CDR3 DNA reads TGTGCCAGCAGTTTTGACAACACTGAAGCTTTCTTT. Looking up the rest from reference TRBV28 and TRBJ1-1 gives the full variable domain: DVKVTQSSRYLVKRTGEKVFLECVQDMDHENMFWYRQDPGLGLRLIYFSYDVKMKEKGDIPEGYSVSREKKERFSLILESASTNQTSMYLCASSFDNTEAFFGQGTRLTVV.